This T cell receptor (beta chain) emerged from a study of cytomegalovirus exposure and HLA in healthy donors. The CDR3 has 13 residues. Trimming cost V 3 bases and J 3 bases, with 8 bases left between them. CDR1 and CDR2 from the germline V gene are SNHLY and FYNNEI. Both 60 Vbeta primers and 13 Jbeta primers went into the PCR. Profiled with immunoSEQ multiplex PCR; TCRdb holds only in-frame clones, not every one. Of about 180,000 clones listed, around 80% are singletons. The chain carries TRBV2 and TRBJ1-2, with TRBD1 as a possible D gene (5 bases). The sample consisted of PBMCs. The origin of this receptor is a woman aged 30 to 39 in good health and CMV-seropositive. The CDR3 loop reads CASSEETDYGYTF. CDR3 nucleotide sequence: TGTGCCAGCAGTGAGGAGACAGACTATGGCTACACCTTC.